This TCR beta chain was recorded in a study of STAT5B mutations in CD4+ large granular lymphocyte leukemia. Healthy controls were blood donor buffy coats. As originally analysed: A productive frequency of 2.59 x 10-5 was the lowest detectable. Here immunoSEQ multiplex PCR was the method, and the copy in TCRdb shows in-frame clones only, minus some. V and J calls and clone size come straight from that table; D and trimming were deduced from the DNA. The sample lists tens of thousands of clones, around 67% occurring once. Germline V gene data show CDR1 as WSHSY and CDR2 as SAAADI. V lost 3 bases and J lost 4, with 13 bases in between. CDR3 length: 15 amino acids.

This chain connects TRBV10-2 to TRBJ1-3, with D perhaps matching TRBD1 (6 bases). The source material was CD4+ T cells from blood buffy coats. This clonotype was obtained from a human donor in good health. CDR3 coding DNA: TGCGCCAGCAGTGAAGGGCAGGGGCTGGGAAACACCATATATTTT. Its translation: CASSEGQGLGNTIYF.